The 9 T cell receptor beta chains below all came from one sample that was sequenced in a study of shared clonotypes between healthy human individuals. Terminally differentiated effector memory CD45RA+ cells were excluded by CCR7 positive selection of CD45RO-negative cells. Clones were sequenced by immunoSEQ multiplex PCR, and TCRdb holds only the in-frame ones, with some missing. The data show some 2,100,000 clones, approximately 94% seen once. Sequenced sample: naive CD8+ T cells from PBMCs. The receptor source for this set is a man aged 18 to 35 in good health. Some clones in this sample may be carry-over from other donors' samples.

This sequence joins TRBV27 and TRBJ2-7; 10 nucleotides match TRBD1. V lost 5 bases to trimming and J lost 4 bases; unmatched junction nucleotides: 5. The CDR3 is 14 residues long. Per germline, CDR1 MNHEY and CDR2 SMNVEV (reference sequence). CDR3 nucleotides: TGTGCCAGCAGTCCTGGGGACAGGGGTTACGAGCAGTACTTC. This sequence encodes CASSPGDRGYEQYF.

The chain combines TRBV2 with TRBJ2-3, with 9 bases that match TRBD1. Looked up from germline, CDR1 is SNHLY and CDR2 is FYNNEI. The J segment lost 3 bases and the V segment lost 6 bases, leaving 7 bases of the junction unmatched. The CDR3 sequence is 15 residues long. The DNA of the CDR3 is TGTGCCAGCAGCTCCCGGGACAGGGCTACAGATACGCAGTATTTT. Translated: CASSSRDRATDTQYF.

The J gene is TRBJ1-1, the V gene TRBV7-2; D is unclear. The CDR3 extends over 12 amino acids. CDR1 and CDR2 (germline): SGHTA, FQGNSA. Trimming left V 3 bases short and J 8 bases short, with 10 bases between. CDR3 nucleotide sequence: TGTGCCAGCAGCTTCGGAGGTAAAGAAGCTTTCTTT. It specifies CASSFGGKEAFF.

The genes are TRBV6-1 and TRBJ1-5; D gene unclear. The CDR3 runs to 14 residues. The germline V and J ends were trimmed by 5 bases and 4 bases, with 12 bases remaining between them. Germline-derived CDR1 and CDR2 are MNHNS and SASEGT. CDR3 coding DNA: TGTGCCAGCAGTTCTGATAGGGAGAATCAGCCCCAGCATTTT. It specifies CASSSDRENQPQHF.

Of note for this clone: Distinct nucleotide sequences in the sample also encode this CDR3. The rearrangement links TRBV9 to TRBJ2-7; D is undetermined. The CDR3 runs 13 residues. V was clipped by 4 bases and J by 2 bases, with 10 bases between them. CDR1 is SGDLS and CDR2 is YYNGEE in the germline V gene. The DNA for the CDR3 is TGTGCCAGCAGCCCCACGCCAGCCTACGAGCAGTACTTC. Translated: CASSPTPAYEQYF.

The chain recombines TRBV27 with TRBJ2-2; D might be TRBD2 (6 bases). The germline V gene has CDR1 MNHEY and CDR2 SMNVEV (reference sequence). This CDR3 comprises 14 residues. Between the trimmed V and J ends, which lost 8 bases and 3 bases, there was a span of 13 bases. CDR3 sequence (DNA): TGTGCCAGCTCCTCAGCGGGTGACACCGGGGAGCTGTTTTTT. Encoded protein: CASSSAGDTGELFF.

The gene calls are TRBV27 and TRBJ2-7; D is tentatively TRBD1 or TRBD2 (5 bases each). The CDR3 is 13 amino acids. Trimming pared 0 bases from V and 6 bases from J, leaving 9 bases between. Germline CDR1 and CDR2: MNHEY and SMNVEV (reference sequence). In nucleotides, the CDR3 is TGTGCCAGCAGTTTATCAAACGGGGCCGAGCAGTACTTC. Protein: CASSLSNGAEQYF.

The chain joins TRBV2 to TRBJ2-4, with D perhaps TRBD1 (6 bases). Germline V gene sequence: CDR1 SNHLY, CDR2 FYNNEI. This CDR3 has 17 amino acids. The V gene lost 7 bases and the J gene lost 0 bases, with 19 bases spanning the gap. The CDR3 here is CASTPRLQGLAKNIQYF. For the CDR3, the DNA is TGTGCCAGCACCCCCCGGTTACAGGGTTTAGCCAAAAACATTCAGTACTTC.

The V call is TRBV6-1, the J call TRBJ1-1; D is uncertain. Trimming removed 6 bases at V and 2 bases at J, with 13 bases between. Germline-derived CDR1 and CDR2 are MNHNS and SASEGT. The length of the CDR3 is 14 residues. The chain's CDR3 is CASRVLGKNTEAFF. The CDR3, as DNA: TGTGCCAGCAGGGTCCTGGGCAAAAACACTGAAGCTTTCTTT.